These 6 T cell receptor beta chains were sequenced from one sample in a study of blood T cell repertoires in COVID-19. Profiling relied on immunoSEQ multiplex PCR, and the TCRdb table lists in-frame clones only, not all of them. The table has a few hundred thousand clones, over 65% seen once. What was sequenced was peripheral blood. The receptor set was obtained from a woman over 75 with acute or convalescent COVID-19.

This chain links TRBV7-8 with TRBJ1-1, with 8 bases matching TRBD1. This CDR3 comprises 12 residues. The junction had 1 base not matched to a gene; V was cut back by 4 bases and J by 6 bases. Germline V lookup: CDR1 SGHVS, CDR2 FQNEAQ. The DNA of the CDR3 is TGTGCCAGCAGCTCAGGGGGCTCTGAAGCTTTCTTT. This encodes CASSSGGSEAFF.

This clone was observed a handful of times. The chain carries TRBV6-1 and TRBJ2-1; 7 bases match TRBD2. Germline V gene data show CDR1 as MNHNS and CDR2 as SASEGT. With V trimmed by 0 bases and J by 4 bases, 12 bases remained unmatched. This CDR3 has 18 amino acids. This CDR3 is CASSEAKLGLAVYNEQFF. CDR3 nucleotides: TGTGCCAGCAGTGAAGCGAAGTTAGGGCTAGCGGTTTACAATGAGCAGTTCTTC.

This chain uses TRBV7-2 with TRBJ2-6; 7 bases fit TRBD1. Per germline, CDR1 SGHTA and CDR2 FQGNSA. The CDR3 is made up of 19 amino acids. V trimming: 5 bases; J trimming: 1 base; junction bases outside the gene matches: 14. CDR3 loop: CASSQGRDSFPSGANVLTF. DNA of the CDR3: TGTGCCAGCAGCCAGGGTCGGGACAGTTTTCCATCTGGGGCCAACGTCCTGACTTTC.

CDR3 nucleotides: TGTGCCAGCAGTCAGGGACAGGGAGTGACCCAGTACTTC. Its translation is CASSQGQGVTQYF. This chain uses TRBV12-3 or TRBV12-4 with TRBJ2-5; 9 bases are shared with TRBD1. The V segment lost 5 bases and the J segment 7 bases; nucleotides outside the gene matches: 5. The CDR3 is 13 residues long.

The chain employs TRBV30 and TRBJ1-1; D not certain. The CDR3 sequence is 13 residues long. Germline-derived CDR1 and CDR2 are GTSNPN and SVGIG (reference sequence). Between the trimmed V and J ends, which lost 1 base and 3 bases, there was a span of 9 bases. The CDR3: CAWSGEVYTEAFF. The CDR3 DNA follows: TGTGCCTGGAGTGGGGAGGTTTACACTGAAGCTTTCTTT.

V gene TRBV5-4 combines with J gene TRBJ1-2; tentative D call: TRBD1 (5 bases). This CDR3 is 12 amino acids long. In germline, CDR1 is SGHNT, CDR2 YYREEE (reference sequence). The V and J ends lost 4 bases and 14 bases respectively, with 18 bases between them. The CDR3 bases are TGTGCCAGCAGCACCGACAGTACCCCAGGGACCTTC. Translation gives CASSTDSTPGTF.